The entry that follows covers one T cell receptor (beta chain) sequence. What it binds is unknown. This sample is drawn from a study of CD8+ T cells in alopecia areata. Across the whole study: Patients received oral tofacitinib, 5 to 10 mg twice daily, for moderate-to-severe alopecia areata.

Extracted RNA was reverse transcribed, and the resulting cDNA served as sequencing template. Sequencing was performed with immunoSEQ multiplex PCR; in TCRdb, only in-frame clones are kept and a portion is missing. Here the sample spans 120,000 or so clones, 45% to 60% being singletons. This CDR3 contains 14 residues. CDR1 is SGDLS and CDR2 is YYNGEE in the germline V gene. Deletions cut 5 bases from V and 3 bases from J, with 9 bases between. Study-level points and caveats: Sequencing of scalp tissue also captures the resident alphabeta T cells of normal skin. Greater clonality was observed in lesional scalp samples, especially alopecia totalis/universalis, versus normal scalp.

Peripheral blood and lesional scalp punch biopsies came from alopecia areata patients. Here the sequenced sample was CD4+ T cells sorted from blood, taken at week 0. The chain combines TRBV9 with TRBJ2-6; D gene unclear. This sequence originates from a human donor with alopecia areata. The CDR3 protein is CASSKPGGANVLTF. As DNA, the CDR3 is TGTGCCAGCAGTAAACCAGGTGGGGCCAACGTCCTGACTTTC.